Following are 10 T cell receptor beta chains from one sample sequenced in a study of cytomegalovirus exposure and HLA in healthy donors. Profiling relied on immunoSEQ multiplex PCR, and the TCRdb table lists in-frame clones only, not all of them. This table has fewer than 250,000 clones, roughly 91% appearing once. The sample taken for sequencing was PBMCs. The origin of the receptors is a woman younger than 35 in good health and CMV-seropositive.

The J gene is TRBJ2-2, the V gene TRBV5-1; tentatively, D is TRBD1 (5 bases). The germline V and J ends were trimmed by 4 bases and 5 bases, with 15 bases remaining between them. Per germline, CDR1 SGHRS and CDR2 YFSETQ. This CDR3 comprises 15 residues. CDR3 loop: CASSLLRQGTGELFF. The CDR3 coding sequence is TGCGCCAGCAGCCTTCTAAGGCAGGGAACCGGGGAGCTGTTTTTT.

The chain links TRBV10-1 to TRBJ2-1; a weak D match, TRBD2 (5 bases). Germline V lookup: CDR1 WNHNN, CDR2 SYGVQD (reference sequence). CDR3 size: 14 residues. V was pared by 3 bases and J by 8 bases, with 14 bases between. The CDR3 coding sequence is TGCGCCAGCAGTGAAGGGAGTAGCTCCGATGAGCAGTTCTTC. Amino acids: CASSEGSSSDEQFF.

The CDR3 loop is CAWTGGGAAIEAFF. In DNA, the CDR3 is TGTGCCTGGACCGGAGGGGGGGCGGCTATTGAAGCTTTCTTT. The chain recombines TRBV30 with TRBJ1-1; possible D gene TRBD1, 6 bases. Trimming stripped 4 bases from V and 7 bases from J, with 19 bases between. The germline V gene encodes CDR1 GTSNPN and CDR2 SVGIG (reference sequence). The CDR3 contains 14 residues.

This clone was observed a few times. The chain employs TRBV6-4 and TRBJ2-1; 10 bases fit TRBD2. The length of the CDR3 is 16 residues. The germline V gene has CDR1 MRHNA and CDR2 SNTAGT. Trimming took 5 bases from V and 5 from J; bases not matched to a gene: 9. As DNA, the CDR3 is TGTGCCAGCAGTACTAGCGGGACTAGCGACCACAATGAGCAGTTCTTC. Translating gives CASSTSGTSDHNEQFF.

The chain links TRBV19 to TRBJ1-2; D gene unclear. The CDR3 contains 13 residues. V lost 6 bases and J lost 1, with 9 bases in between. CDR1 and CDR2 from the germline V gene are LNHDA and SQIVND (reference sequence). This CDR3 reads CASRREGNYGYTF. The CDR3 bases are TGTGCCAGTAGGAGGGAGGGTAACTATGGCTACACCTTC.

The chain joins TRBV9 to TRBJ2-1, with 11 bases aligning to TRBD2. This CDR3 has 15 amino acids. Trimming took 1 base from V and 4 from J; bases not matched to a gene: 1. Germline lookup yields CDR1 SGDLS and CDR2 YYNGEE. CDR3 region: CASSVTSGGYNEQFF. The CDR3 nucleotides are TGTGCCAGCAGCGTAACTAGCGGGGGTTACAATGAGCAGTTCTTC. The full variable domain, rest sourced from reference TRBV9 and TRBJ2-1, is DSGVTQTPKHLITATGQRVTLRCSPRSGDLSVYWYQQSLDQGLQFLIQYYNGEERAKGNILERFSAQQFPDLHSELNLSSLELGDSALYFCASSVTSGGYNEQFFGPGTRLTVL.

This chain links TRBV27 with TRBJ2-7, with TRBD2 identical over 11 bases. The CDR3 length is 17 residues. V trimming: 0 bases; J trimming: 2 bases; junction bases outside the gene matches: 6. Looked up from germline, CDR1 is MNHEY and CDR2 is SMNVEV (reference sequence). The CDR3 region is CASSLSLIAGGAYEQYF. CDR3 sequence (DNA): TGTGCCAGCAGTTTATCGCTAATAGCGGGAGGGGCCTACGAGCAGTACTTC.

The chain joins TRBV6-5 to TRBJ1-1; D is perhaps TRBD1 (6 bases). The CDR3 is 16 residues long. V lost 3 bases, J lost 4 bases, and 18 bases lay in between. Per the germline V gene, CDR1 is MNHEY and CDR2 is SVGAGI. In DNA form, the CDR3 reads TGTGCCAGCAGTTATCCCGGTGGGGGCGGGAGCACTGAAGCTTTCTTT. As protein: CASSYPGGGGSTEAFF.

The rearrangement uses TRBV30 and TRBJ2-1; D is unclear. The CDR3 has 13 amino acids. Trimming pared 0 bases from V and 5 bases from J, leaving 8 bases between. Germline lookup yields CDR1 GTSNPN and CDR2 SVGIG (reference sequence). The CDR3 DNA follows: TGTGCCTGGAGTGTACCAGAAGACAATGAGCAGTTCTTC. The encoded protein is CAWSVPEDNEQFF.

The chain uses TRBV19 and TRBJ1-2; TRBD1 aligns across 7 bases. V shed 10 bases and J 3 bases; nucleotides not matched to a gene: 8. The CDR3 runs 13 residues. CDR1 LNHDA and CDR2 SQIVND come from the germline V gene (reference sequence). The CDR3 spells CATRGQVDYGYTF. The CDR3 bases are TGTGCCACTAGGGGGCAGGTTGACTATGGCTACACCTTC.